This T cell receptor (beta chain) was observed in a study of T cells in Graves' hyperthyroidism and ophthalmopathy. Study-level results: Clonotypes that were expanded in thyroid above 0.001 mostly appeared in blood too. Stable hyperthyroidism and ophthalmopathy were separated using 13 V-J signatures.

RNA transcripts provided the source from which TCR beta CDR3 regions were amplified. First-round RT-PCR of the TCR CDR3 relied on the HTBI primer set. Via MiXCR, TCRdb re-called the multiplex PCR reads, giving one row per CDR3 protein. The sample yields approximately 630,000 distinct CDR3 sequences, around 15% seen once. Any patient presenting with uncontrolled infection, other autoimmune disease, pregnancy or lactation was left out. A remark on this clonotype: The antigen is undetermined.

The clonotype was recovered from a woman in her 30s with Graves' hyperthyroidism. The sample comprised blood.

The CDR3 coding sequence is TGTGCCAGCAGCGCCACCCTTACGTCTGACAAGGGGGAGACCCAGTACTTC. This gives the protein CASSATLTSDKGETQYF. The chain carries TRBV6-1 and TRBJ2-5; D perhaps matches TRBD1 (5 bases). The CDR3 sequence is 17 residues long. In germline, CDR1 is MNHNS, CDR2 SASEGT. Deletions cut 6 bases from V and 5 bases from J, with 25 bases between.